These 3 T cell receptor beta chains were sequenced from one sample in a study of naive and memory T cell subsets. An oligonucleotide containing a UMI was ligated to the 3' end of TCR cDNA. Ligated cDNA underwent four rounds of PCR with nested alpha and beta constant region primers and SP2. Each CDR3 protein is one row after TCRdb ran MiXCR on the 5' RACE reads. The table has 58,000 or so distinct CDR3 sequences, 6% to 8% seen once. Receptors were obtained from a female donor in good health.

This chain uses TRBV28 with TRBJ2-3, with D hard to call. The germline CDR1 and CDR2 sequences are MDHEN and SYDVKM. This CDR3 is 16 amino acids long. Trimming left V 5 bases short and J 2 bases short, with 17 bases between. Here the CDR3 reads CASSPSLGSYTDTQYF. The DNA of the CDR3 is TGTGCCAGCAGTCCCAGTTTAGGGTCCTACACAGATACGCAGTATTTT.

This clonotype was detected many times. The V call is TRBV6-6, the J call TRBJ1-5, with D perhaps TRBD1 (6 bases). CDR1 and CDR2 from the germline V gene are MNHNY and SVGAGI (reference sequence). V was pared by 5 bases and J by 4 bases, with 9 bases between. The CDR3 is made up of 13 amino acids. CDR3 residues: CASSDRSNQPQHF. For the CDR3, the DNA is TGTGCCAGCAGTGACAGGTCAAATCAGCCCCAGCATTTT.

The gene calls are TRBV21-1 and TRBJ1-2. TRBV21-1 is a listed pseudogene. The CDR3 totals 15 residues. Written as DNA, the CDR3 is TGTGCCAGCAGCAAAGCCCCTACAGCTAACTATGGCTACACCTTC. Its translation is CASSKAPTANYGYTF.